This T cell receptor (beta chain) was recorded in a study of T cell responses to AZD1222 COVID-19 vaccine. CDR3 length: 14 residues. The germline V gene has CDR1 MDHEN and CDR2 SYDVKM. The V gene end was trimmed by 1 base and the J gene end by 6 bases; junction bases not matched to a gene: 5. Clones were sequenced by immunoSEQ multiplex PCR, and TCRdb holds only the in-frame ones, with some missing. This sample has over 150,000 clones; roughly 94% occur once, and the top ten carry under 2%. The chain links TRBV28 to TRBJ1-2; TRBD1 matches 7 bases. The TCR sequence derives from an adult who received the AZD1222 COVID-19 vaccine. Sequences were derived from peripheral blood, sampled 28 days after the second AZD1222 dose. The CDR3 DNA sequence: TGTGCCAGCAGTTTATTCCGACAGGGCAATGGCTACACCTTC. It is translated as CASSLFRQGNGYTF.